The clone carrying this TCR beta chain was seen a handful of times. Its antigen is not known. The data were obtained in a study of response to subunit inactivated influenza vaccine. Findings of the study overall: Authors proposed each seasonal influenza vaccination draws in few new T cells.

TCRdb called the RT-PCR reads again in MiXCR, with one record for every CDR3 protein. The sample consists of a few hundred thousand distinct CDR3 sequences, 13% to 15% of them appearing once. This TCR came from a man aged 45-65 years who received an inactivated influenza vaccine. The sample here was PBMCs from blood, taken less than 13 days after vaccination.

The CDR3 region is CASSADSGGQKLFF. Written as DNA, the CDR3 is TGCGCCAGCAGCGCGGACTCCGGTGGGCAAAAACTGTTTTTT. The V and J genes are TRBV5-1 and TRBJ1-4, with D unclear. Trimming removed 4 bases at V and 9 bases at J, with 16 bases between. The CDR3 has 14 amino acids. In germline, CDR1 is SGHRS, CDR2 YFSETQ. Full variable domain (rest looked up from reference TRBV5-1 and TRBJ1-4): KAGVTQTPRYLIKTRGQQVTLSCSPISGHRSVSWYQQTPGQGLQFLFEYFSETQRNKGNFPGRFSGRQFSNSRSEMNVSTLELGDSALYLCASSADSGGQKLFFGSGTQLSVL.